This T cell receptor (beta chain) originates from a study of shared clonotypes between healthy human individuals. The wider study: Participating donors consisted of a couple of women and a few men aged 18 to 49. Study results and limitations: Some naive CD4 clonotypes, 4.5% to 5.5%, turned up in common across a few donors.

The naive CD8 subset, CD45RO-negative cells positively selected for CCR7, excluded terminally differentiated effector memory CD45RA+ cells. J gave up 3 bases and V 1 base, and 6 bases lay outside the gene matches. Germline CDR1 is SGDLS and CDR2 is YYNGEE. This CDR3 region has 17 residues. A note on this clone: No antigen is known for it.

TCRdb's copy holds only in-frame clones and misses some; the assay was immunoSEQ multiplex PCR. This table has some 2 million clones, roughly 95% appearing once. The genes are TRBV9 and TRBJ2-2; TRBD2 matches 10 bases. The sample consisted of naive CD8+ T cells sorted from blood. The receptor comes from a man younger than 30 in good health. Here the CDR3 DNA reads TGTGCCAGCAGCGTATGGCTAGCGGGAGAGGACACCGGGGAGCTGTTTTTT. This sequence encodes CASSVWLAGEDTGELFF.